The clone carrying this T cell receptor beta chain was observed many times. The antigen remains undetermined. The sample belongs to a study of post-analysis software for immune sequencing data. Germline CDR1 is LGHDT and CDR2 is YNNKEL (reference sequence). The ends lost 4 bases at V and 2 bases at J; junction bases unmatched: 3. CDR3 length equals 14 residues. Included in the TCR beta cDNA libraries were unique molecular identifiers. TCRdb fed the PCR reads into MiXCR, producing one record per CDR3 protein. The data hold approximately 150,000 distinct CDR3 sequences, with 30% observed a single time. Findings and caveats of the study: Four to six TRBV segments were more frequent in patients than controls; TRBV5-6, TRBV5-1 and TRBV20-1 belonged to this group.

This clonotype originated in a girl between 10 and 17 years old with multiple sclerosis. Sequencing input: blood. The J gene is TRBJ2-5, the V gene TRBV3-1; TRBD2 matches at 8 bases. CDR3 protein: CASSLSGGQETQYF. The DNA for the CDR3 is TGTGCCAGCAGCCTAAGCGGGGGACAAGAGACCCAGTACTTC.